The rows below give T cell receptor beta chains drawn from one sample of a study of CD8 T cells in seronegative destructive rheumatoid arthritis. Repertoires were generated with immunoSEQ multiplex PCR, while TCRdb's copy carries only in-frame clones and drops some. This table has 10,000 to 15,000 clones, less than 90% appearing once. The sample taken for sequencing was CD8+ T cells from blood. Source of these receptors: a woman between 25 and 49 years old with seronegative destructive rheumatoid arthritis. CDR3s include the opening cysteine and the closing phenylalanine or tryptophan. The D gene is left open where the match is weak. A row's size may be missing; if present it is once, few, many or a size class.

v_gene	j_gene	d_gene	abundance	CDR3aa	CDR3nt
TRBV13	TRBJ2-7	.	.	CASSLGSGDEQYF	TGTGCCAGCAGCTTAGGCTCAGGGGATGAGCAGTACTTC
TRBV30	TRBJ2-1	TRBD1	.	CAWTLTGGTYNEQFF	TGTGCCTGGACCTTGACAGGGGGTACCTACAATGAGCAGTTCTTC
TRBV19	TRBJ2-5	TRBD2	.	CASSIQRGAEETQYF	TGTGCCAGTAGTATCCAGCGGGGGGCAGAAGAGACCCAGTACTTC
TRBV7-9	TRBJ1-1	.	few	CASSLAGTRNTEAFF	TGTGCCAGCAGCTTAGCGGGGACACGGAACACTGAAGCTTTCTTT
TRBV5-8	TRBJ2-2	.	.	CASSPASLTGELFF	TGTGCCAGCAGCCCCGCTAGCCTCACCGGGGAGCTGTTTTTT
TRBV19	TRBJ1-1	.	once	CASSIDTWNTEAFF	TGTGCCAGTAGTATTGACACCTGGAACACTGAAGCTTTCTTT
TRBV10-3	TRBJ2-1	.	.	CAISESNSNLHNEQFF	TGTGCCATCAGTGAGTCGAACAGTAACCTCCACAATGAGCAGTTCTTC
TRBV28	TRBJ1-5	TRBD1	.	CASSQTTGVQPQHF	TGTGCCAGCAGTCAAACGACAGGGGTTCAGCCCCAGCATTTT
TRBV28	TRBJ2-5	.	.	CASSLGERRRETQYF	TGTGCCAGCAGTTTGGGTGAGAGGAGACGAGAGACCCAGTACTTC
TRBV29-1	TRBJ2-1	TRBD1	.	CSETLTGDTHNEQFF	TGCAGCGAAACCTTGACAGGGGATACCCACAATGAGCAGTTCTTC
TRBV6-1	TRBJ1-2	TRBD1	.	CAAGGGGYTF	TGTGCCGCAGGGGGCGGCGGCTACACCTTC
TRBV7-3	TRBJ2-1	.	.	CASSLMPGRVDEQFF	TGTGCCAGCAGCTTAATGCCCGGCAGGGTGGATGAGCAGTTCTTC
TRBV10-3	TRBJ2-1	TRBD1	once	CATWTGTEQFF	TGTGCCACCTGGACAGGGACTGAGCAGTTCTTC
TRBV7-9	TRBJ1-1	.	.	CATRRGYPADTEAFF	TGTGCCACCCGACGGGGGTACCCAGCGGACACTGAAGCTTTCTTT